Described below is a single T cell receptor (beta chain) sequence and its context. Antigen unknown. This sample stems from a study of cytomegalovirus exposure and HLA in healthy donors. General observations from the study: The study designated 150 to 200 TCR beta chains cytomegalovirus-associated. In a later analysis, most CMV-associated TCR beta chains appeared HLA-restricted.

The germline V gene has CDR1 SGHRS and CDR2 YFSETQ. CDR3 length: 13 amino acids. The PCR employed 60 Vbeta primers together with 13 Jbeta primers. Produced via immunoSEQ multiplex PCR; TCRdb's table is partial and in-frame only. The sample lists nearly 200,000 clones; roughly 73% were seen once. The source of this sequence is a woman aged 25 to 39 in good health and CMV-seropositive. The source material was PBMCs. The chain employs TRBV5-1 and TRBJ2-7; the D is unclear. In DNA, the CDR3 is TGCTCCCACCGACAACCCTTCGCCTACGAGCAGTACTTC. Its protein product is CSHRQPFAYEQYF.